Presented here are 8 T cell receptor beta chains from one specimen sequenced in a study of CD8 T cells in Susac syndrome. With random hexamers, roughly 0.45 to 1 ug RNA was reverse transcribed. One entry per CDR3 protein, called by TCRdb with MiXCR from the immunoSEQ multiplex PCR reads. The sample shows approximately 100,000 distinct CDR3 sequences, about nine tenths of them seen only once. Sequencing used CD8+ T cells from PBMCs. These receptor sequences come from a human donor in good health.

The chain has TRBV9 and TRBJ1-1; D is possibly TRBD1 (5 bases). Germline values: CDR1 SGDLS, CDR2 YYNGEE. The CDR3 length is 15 residues. Trimming stripped 3 bases from V and 2 bases from J, with 14 bases between. The CDR3 DNA reads TGTGCCAGCAGCGCAGTAGTCCAGGGTAACACTGAAGCTTTCTTT. Amino acids: CASSAVVQGNTEAFF.

This chain uses TRBV7-8 with TRBJ2-3; D is unclear. In germline, CDR1 is SGHVS, CDR2 FQNEAQ. V lost 3 bases and J lost 4, with 11 bases in between. CDR3 length: 14 residues. The chain's CDR3 is CASSFLASADTQYF. The CDR3 DNA reads TGTGCCAGCAGCTTCCTCGCTAGTGCAGATACGCAGTATTTT. The full variable domain, completed using reference TRBV7-8 and TRBJ2-3, is GAGVSQSPRYKVAKRGQDVALRCDPISGHVSLFWYQQALGQGPEFLTYFQNEAQLDKSGLPSDRFFAERPEGSVSTLKIQRTQQEDSAVYLCASSFLASADTQYFGPGTRLTVL.

The V and J genes are TRBV7-2 and TRBJ2-2; TRBD2 agrees at 10 bases. CDR3 size: 16 residues. The V and J ends lost 6 bases and 3 bases, in that order; junction bases with no gene match: 7. Germline-derived CDR1 and CDR2 are SGHTA and FQGNSA. CDR3 coding DNA: TGTGCCAGCAGGGTAGCGGGAGGCAGTGACACCGGGGAGCTGTTTTTT. Translation: CASRVAGGSDTGELFF.

V gene TRBV11-1 combines with J gene TRBJ2-7; D not resolved. V lost 4 bases and J lost 5, with 6 bases in between. The CDR3 spans 11 residues. Per the germline V gene, CDR1 is SGHAT and CDR2 is FQDESV (reference sequence). DNA of the CDR3: TGTGCCAGCAGCTCCCTCCACGAGCAGTACTTC. Its translation: CASSSLHEQYF.

The chain is built from TRBV6-1 and TRBJ2-5; 10 nucleotides agree with TRBD2. This CDR3 is built from 13 residues. The germline gives CDR1 MNHNS, CDR2 SASEGT. V lost 6 bases to trimming and J lost 5 bases; unmatched junction nucleotides: 3. In DNA, the CDR3 is TGTGCCAGCAGACTAGCGGGGCGGGAGACCCAGTACTTC. Protein sequence: CASRLAGRETQYF.

V is TRBV29-1 and J is TRBJ2-7; 9 bases line up with TRBD1. The CDR3 extends over 13 amino acids. J gave up 2 bases and V 8 bases, and 7 bases lay outside the gene matches. The germline CDR1 and CDR2 sequences are SQVTM and ANQGSEA. CDR3 region: CSTEGQGPYEQYF. Here the CDR3 DNA reads TGCAGCACCGAGGGACAGGGCCCCTACGAGCAGTACTTC.

The V and J genes are TRBV12-3 or TRBV12-4 and TRBJ2-1; perhaps TRBD1 as D (6 bases). Trimming left V 2 bases short and J 1 base short, with 9 bases between. This CDR3 is built from 15 residues. The CDR3 spells CASSLQGSSYNEQFF. The CDR3 coding sequence is TGTGCCAGCAGTTTACAGGGGTCGTCCTACAATGAGCAGTTCTTC.

The chain is built from TRBV9 and TRBJ1-5; D not certain. This CDR3 has 14 amino acids. V was pared by 0 bases and J by 7 bases, with 11 bases between. Germline CDR1 is SGDLS and CDR2 is YYNGEE. As DNA, the CDR3 is TGTGCCAGCAGCGTAGAAGTGGGCCCCCAGCCCCAGCATTTT. This codes for CASSVEVGPQPQHF.